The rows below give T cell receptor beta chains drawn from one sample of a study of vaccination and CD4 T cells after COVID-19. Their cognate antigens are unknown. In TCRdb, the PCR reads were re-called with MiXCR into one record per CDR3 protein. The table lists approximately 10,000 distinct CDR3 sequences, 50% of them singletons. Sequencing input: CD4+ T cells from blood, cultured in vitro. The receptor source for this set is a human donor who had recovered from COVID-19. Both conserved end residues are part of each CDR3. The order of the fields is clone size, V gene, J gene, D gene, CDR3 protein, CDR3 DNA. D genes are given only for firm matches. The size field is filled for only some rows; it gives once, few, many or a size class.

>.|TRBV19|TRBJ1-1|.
CASSINGGVDTEAFF
TGTGCCAGTAGTATTAACGGGGGCGTCGACACTGAAGCTTTCTTT
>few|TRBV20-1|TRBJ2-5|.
CSASVGEQTQYF
TGCAGTGCTAGTGTCGGCGAACAGACCCAGTACTTC
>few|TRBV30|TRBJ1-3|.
CAYTGAGNTIYF
TGTGCCTACACCGGGGCCGGAAACACCATATATTTT
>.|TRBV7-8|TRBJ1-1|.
CASSYRQNTEAFF
TGTGCCAGCAGCTACCGACAGAACACTGAAGCTTTCTTT
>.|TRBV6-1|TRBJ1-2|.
CASSATGNYGYTF
TGTGCCAGCAGTGCCACAGGGAACTATGGCTACACCTTC
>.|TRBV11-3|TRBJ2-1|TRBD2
CASSPRSAGGYNEQFF
TGTGCCAGCAGCCCGCGTTCTGCGGGGGGCTACAATGAGCAGTTCTTC
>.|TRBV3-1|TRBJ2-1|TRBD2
CASSQRGGRVNEQFF
TGTGCCAGCAGCCAACGCGGGGGTAGGGTAAATGAGCAGTTCTTC
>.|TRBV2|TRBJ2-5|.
CAGSVGLIQETQYF
TGTGCCGGCAGCGTAGGACTGATTCAAGAGACCCAGTACTTC
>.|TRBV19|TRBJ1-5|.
CASSIGGWGSPAQHF
TGTGCCAGTAGTATAGGGGGATGGGGGTCCCCAGCCCAGCATTTT
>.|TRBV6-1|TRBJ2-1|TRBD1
CASRSLLGDSSYNEQFF
TGTGCCAGCAGATCGCTTCTAGGGGACAGCTCCTACAATGAGCAGTTCTTC
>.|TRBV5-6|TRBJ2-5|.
CASSLRAVLTRQTQYF
TGTGCCAGCAGCTTGCGAGCGGTTCTAACGCGGCAGACCCAGTACTTC
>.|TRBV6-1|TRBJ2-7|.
CASRELRGYEQYF
TGTGCCAGCAGAGAGTTGCGGGGTTACGAGCAGTACTTC
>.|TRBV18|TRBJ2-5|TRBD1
CASSRRTGKETQYF
TGTGCCAGCTCAAGAAGGACAGGGAAAGAGACCCAGTACTTC
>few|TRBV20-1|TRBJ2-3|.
CSARVGDTQYF
TGCAGTGCTAGAGTAGGGGATACGCAGTATTTT
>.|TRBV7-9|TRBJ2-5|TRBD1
CASSYARTGRRTKETQYF
TGTGCCAGCAGCTACGCCAGGACAGGGCGGCGTACGAAAGAGACCCAGTACTTC
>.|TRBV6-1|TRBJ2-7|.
CASAENYEQYF
TGTGCCAGCGCCGAGAACTACGAGCAGTACTTC
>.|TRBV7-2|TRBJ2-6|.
CASSLGGANVLTF
TGTGCCAGCAGCTTAGGGGGGGCCAACGTCCTGACTTTC
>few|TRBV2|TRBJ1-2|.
CASSAERGSGGGGYTF
TGTGCCAGCAGCGCCGAGAGGGGCAGTGGAGGAGGTGGCTACACCTTC
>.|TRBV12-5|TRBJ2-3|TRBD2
CASGLGLTGTSYTDTQYF
TGTGCTAGTGGTTTGGGACTGACGGGGACTAGCTACACAGATACGCAGTATTTT
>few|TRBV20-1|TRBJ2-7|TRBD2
CSAREGKAGGTYEQYF
TGCAGTGCTAGAGAGGGGAAAGCGGGGGGTACCTACGAGCAGTACTTC
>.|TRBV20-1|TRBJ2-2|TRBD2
CSARPSPGGLTGELFF
TGCAGTGCTAGACCTTCACCGGGGGGGCTTACCGGGGAGCTGTTTTTT
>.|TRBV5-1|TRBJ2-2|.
CASSLGDGGELFF
TGCGCCAGCAGCTTGGGGGACGGCGGGGAGCTGTTTTTT
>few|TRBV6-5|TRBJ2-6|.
CASSSHRESSGANVLTF
TGTGCCAGCAGTTCGCACAGGGAGAGCTCTGGGGCCAACGTCCTGACTTTC
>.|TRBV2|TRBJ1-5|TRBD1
CASHGTGGASQPQHF
TGTGCCAGCCATGGGACAGGGGGTGCGAGTCAGCCCCAGCATTTT
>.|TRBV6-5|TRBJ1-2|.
CASSYSSGGGGYTF
TGTGCCAGCAGTTACTCGTCGGGGGGCGGGGGCTACACCTTC
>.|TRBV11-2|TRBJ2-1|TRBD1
CASSLDRGPFNEQFF
TGTGCCAGCAGCCTAGACAGGGGGCCTTTCAATGAGCAGTTCTTC
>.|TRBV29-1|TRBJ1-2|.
CSVEGKGGGRGYTF
TGCAGCGTTGAAGGGAAGGGCGGGGGCAGGGGCTACACCTTC
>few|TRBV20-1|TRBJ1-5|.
CSARDMGSNQPQHF
TGCAGTGCTAGAGATATGGGGAGCAATCAGCCCCAGCATTTT
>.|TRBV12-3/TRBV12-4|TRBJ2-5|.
CASSFASMETQYF
TGTGCCAGCAGTTTCGCGAGCATGGAGACCCAGTACTTC
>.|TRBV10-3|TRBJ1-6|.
CAISHRAANSPLHF
TGTGCCATCAGCCACAGGGCGGCTAATTCACCCCTCCACTTT
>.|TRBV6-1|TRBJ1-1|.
CASSETGKGRTEAFF
TGTGCCAGCAGTGAAACGGGTAAGGGGCGCACTGAAGCTTTCTTT
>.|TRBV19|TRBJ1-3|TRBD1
CASSLPRTGGHTIYF
TGTGCCAGTAGTCTCCCCCGGACAGGGGGTCACACCATATATTTT
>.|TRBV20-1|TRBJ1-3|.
CSARDTAGRVSGNTIYF
TGCAGTGCTAGAGATACCGCCGGACGGGTCTCTGGAAACACCATATATTTT
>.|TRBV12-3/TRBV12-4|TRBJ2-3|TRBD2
CASSLLKTAGGRTDTQYF
TGTGCCAGCAGTTTGTTAAAGACAGCGGGGGGGCGAACAGATACGCAGTATTTT
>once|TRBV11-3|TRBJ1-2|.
CASSPIGEMGYGYTF
TGTGCCAGCAGCCCAATCGGGGAAATGGGCTATGGCTACACCTTC
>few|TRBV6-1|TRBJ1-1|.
CASREVQGSEAFF
TGTGCCAGCAGGGAAGTACAGGGTTCTGAAGCTTTCTTT
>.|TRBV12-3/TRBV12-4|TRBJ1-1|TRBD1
CASSQGQYSEAFF
TGTGCCAGCAGTCAGGGACAGTATAGTGAAGCTTTCTTT
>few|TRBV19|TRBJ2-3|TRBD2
CASSPSGGNTDTQYF
TGTGCCAGTAGCCCTAGCGGGGGTAACACAGATACGCAGTATTTT
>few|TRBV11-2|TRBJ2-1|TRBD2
CASSLRLAGGNEQFF
TGTGCCAGCAGCCTCCGACTAGCGGGGGGGAATGAGCAGTTCTTC
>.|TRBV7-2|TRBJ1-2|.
CASSLDLPGRANYGYTF
TGTGCCAGCAGCTTAGACCTACCCGGAAGGGCTAACTATGGCTACACCTTC
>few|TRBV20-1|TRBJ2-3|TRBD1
CSAKPRDRPVGTQYF
TGCAGTGCTAAACCCCGGGACAGGCCCGTGGGTACGCAGTATTTT